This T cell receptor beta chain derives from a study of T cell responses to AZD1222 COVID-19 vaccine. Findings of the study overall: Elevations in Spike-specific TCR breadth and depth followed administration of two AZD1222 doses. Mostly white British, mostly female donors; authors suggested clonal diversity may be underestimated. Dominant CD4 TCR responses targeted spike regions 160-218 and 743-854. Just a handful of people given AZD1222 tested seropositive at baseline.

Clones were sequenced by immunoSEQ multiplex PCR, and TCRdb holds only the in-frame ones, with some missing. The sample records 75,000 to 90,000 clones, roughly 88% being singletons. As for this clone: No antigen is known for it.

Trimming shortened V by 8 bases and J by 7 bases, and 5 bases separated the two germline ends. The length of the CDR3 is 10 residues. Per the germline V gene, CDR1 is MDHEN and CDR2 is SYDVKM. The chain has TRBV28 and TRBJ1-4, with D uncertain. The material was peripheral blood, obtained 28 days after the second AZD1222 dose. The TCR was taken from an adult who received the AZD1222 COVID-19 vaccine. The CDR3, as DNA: TGTGCCAGCGGGAGTGAAAAACTGTTTTTT. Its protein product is CASGSEKLFF.